This TCR beta chain was documented in a study of T cell repertoires in cytomegalovirus infection. Study context: CMV epitopes in the study were HLA-C-restricted (recently identified) and HLA-B-restricted (well studied). Indicated by public TCR beta signatures were CMV infection and matching HLA type.

TCRdb itself ran the reads through MiXCR, one entry per CDR3 protein. The repertoire includes roughly 990,000 distinct CDR3 sequences, roughly 30% of them detected once, and about an eighth sits in the top ten. The V and J ends lost 8 bases and 1 base respectively, with 24 bases between them. The CDR3 spans 17 residues. A word on this clonotype: What it binds is not known.

Whole-study results and caveats: People with CMV and the relevant HLA were identified by cumulative public TCR beta family frequency. The ex vivo response was dominated by HLA-C-restricted CMV-specific TCR beta clonotypes.

This chain links TRBV12-3 or TRBV12-4 with TRBJ2-7; tentatively, D is TRBD2 (5 bases). The receptor was derived from a human donor in good health (CMV status not recorded). Some clones in this sample may be carry-over from other donors' samples. The sample here was cultured CD8+ T cells from PBMCs, taken from culture after CMV antigen stimulation. CDR3 nucleotide sequence: TGTGCCAGCGTCCTGGAGGACTCGAAATTTATATCCTACGAGCAGTACTTC. Amino acid sequence: CASVLEDSKFISYEQYF.